These 24 T cell receptor beta chains originate from one sample sequenced in a study of early T cells in non-severe SARS-CoV-2 infection. TCRdb ran MiXCR on the 5' RACE reads and lists one entry per CDR3 protein. The data show roughly 110,000 distinct CDR3 sequences, roughly 10% seen once. Sequencing was performed on whole blood. These receptors originate from an adult who was a healthcare worker with PCR-confirmed SARS-CoV-2 infection or an uninfected control (not recorded which).

This clonotype has only a few counts. The V and J genes are TRBV7-8 and TRBJ2-5; no clear D. The CDR3 spans 15 residues. The germline V gene has CDR1 SGHVS and CDR2 FQNEAQ. The germline V and J ends were trimmed by 0 bases and 2 bases, with 10 bases remaining between them. The CDR3 DNA reads TGTGCCAGCAGCTTAGCTACGACACAACAAGAGACCCAGTACTTC. It translates to CASSLATTQQETQYF.

This clonotype was picked up many times. The gene calls are TRBV5-6 and TRBJ2-1; D may match TRBD1 or TRBD2 (5 bases each). Germline V gene lookup returns CDR1 SGHDT and CDR2 YYEEEE. The CDR3 runs to 13 residues. V gave up 4 bases and J gave up 12 bases, with 17 bases separating them. The CDR3 coding sequence is TGTGCCAGCAGCCGACTGGGCAGGGCGGGGCAGTTCTTC. This encodes CASSRLGRAGQFF.

The rearrangement uses TRBV6-6 and TRBJ2-3; no clear D gene. V was shortened by 0 bases and J by 1 base, with 11 bases between the two germline ends. Germline V gives CDR1 MNHNY, CDR2 SVGAGI (reference sequence). CDR3 size: 16 residues. The CDR3 loop is CASSYSTRSRTDTQYF. CDR3 nucleotide sequence: TGTGCCAGCAGTTACTCGACAAGGTCCCGCACAGATACGCAGTATTTT.

At least ten counts were recorded for this clonotype. The chain employs TRBV10-1 and TRBJ2-5; no reliable D call. The CDR3 contains 12 residues. The V gene's germline CDR1 is WNHNN and CDR2 SYGVQD (reference sequence). Trimming left V 2 bases short and J 5 bases short, with 6 bases between. The CDR3 spells CASSETGETQYF. The CDR3 DNA reads TGCGCCAGCAGTGAGACCGGGGAGACCCAGTACTTC.

This clonotype was seen a handful of times. The chain couples TRBV7-8 to TRBJ2-5; the D call may be TRBD1 or TRBD2 (5 bases each). The germline CDR1 and CDR2 sequences are SGHVS and FQNEAQ. Trimming stripped 5 bases from V and 5 bases from J, with 15 bases between. The CDR3 has 14 residues. CDR3 loop: CASSPPTGHETQYF. The CDR3 DNA reads as TGTGCCAGCAGCCCACCGACGGGGCATGAGACCCAGTACTTC.

This clonotype was seen repeatedly, ten times or more. The chain carries TRBV19 and TRBJ2-1; 7 nucleotides match TRBD1. The length of the CDR3 is 15 residues. The V segment lost 3 bases and the J segment 3 bases; nucleotides outside the gene matches: 5. Germline V gene sequence: CDR1 LNHDA, CDR2 SQIVND (reference sequence). CDR3 in amino acids: CASSIRGGSYNEQFF. CDR3 nucleotides: TGTGCCAGTAGTATTCGAGGGGGCAGCTACAATGAGCAGTTCTTC.

This clonotype was picked up a small number of times. This chain joins TRBV6-5 and TRBJ2-7; D not resolved. The CDR3 is made up of 11 amino acids. Germline CDR1 and CDR2: MNHEY and SVGAGI. V lost 6 bases to trimming and J lost 6 bases, with 9 bases between them. For the CDR3, the DNA is TGTGCCAGCAGGAGAGGCCGCGAGCAGTACTTC. Protein product: CASRRGREQYF.

This clonotype was detected ten times or more. CDR3 residues: CASSEWVSSGNTIYF. CDR3 DNA: TGTGCCAGCAGTGAATGGGTGTCCTCTGGAAACACCATATATTTT. This chain uses TRBV25-1 with TRBJ1-3; the D is unclear. The CDR3 consists of 15 residues. The germline gives CDR1 MGHDK, CDR2 SYGVNS. The ends were cut back, 1 base at V and 0 bases at J, with 7 bases in the middle.

This clonotype was observed many times. The CDR3 bases are TGTGCCAGCAGCTCCCGACCTGTTGCGGGAGGGAGTGGAGAGCAGTACTTC. This encodes CASSSRPVAGGSGEQYF. V and J are TRBV5-5 and TRBJ2-7; TRBD2 aligns across 9 bases. Germline trimming cut 3 bases from V and 7 bases from J; bases unmatched to any gene: 17. CDR1 SGHKS and CDR2 YYEKEE come from the germline V gene (reference sequence). This CDR3 is built from 17 residues.

In this sample, this clonotype turned up many times. The chain combines TRBV20-1 with TRBJ2-1; the match to TRBD2 covers 14 bases. The V segment lost 6 bases and the J segment 9 bases; nucleotides outside the gene matches: 4. The CDR3 totals 13 residues. Germline loops: CDR1 DFQATT, CDR2 SNEGSKA (reference sequence). CDR3 in DNA: TGCAGTGCCCGGGGACTAGCGGGAGTTGAGCAGTTCTTC. Protein product: CSARGLAGVEQFF.

This rearrangement joins TRBV7-9 to TRBJ1-5; D gene ambiguous. Germline lookup yields CDR1 SEHNR and CDR2 FQNEAQ (reference sequence). V dropped 3 bases and J dropped 8 bases, with 8 bases sitting between them. The CDR3 spans 12 residues. As DNA, the CDR3 is TGTGCCAGCAGCTTTTCTGGGAAGCCCCAGCATTTT. This encodes CASSFSGKPQHF.

This clonotype has a count of ten or more. The chain joins TRBV6-2 or TRBV6-3 to TRBJ2-1; D remains ambiguous. Trimming took 5 bases from V and 5 from J, leaving 13 bases between them. Germline V gives CDR1 MNHEY, CDR2 SVGEGT. The CDR3 contains 14 residues. Written as DNA, the CDR3 is TGTGCCAGCAGTCCCTCCCTGGTGCACAATGAGCAGTTCTTC. The encoded protein is CASSPSLVHNEQFF.

This clonotype was counted only a few times. The rearrangement links TRBV30 to TRBJ1-5, with a weak D call TRBD1 (6 bases). The germline CDR1 and CDR2 sequences are GTSNPN and SVGIG (reference sequence). Trimming removed 3 bases from V and 5 bases from J, with 11 bases in between. This CDR3 has 13 residues. The CDR3 region has the DNA TGTGCCTGGAGCGACCGGGGGCATCAGCCCCAGCATTTT. Translated: CAWSDRGHQPQHF.

The chain employs TRBV4-3 and TRBJ1-1; D gene unclear. Germline CDR1 is LGHNA and CDR2 is YSLEER. The V gene lost 0 bases and the J gene lost 12 bases, with 17 bases spanning the gap. The CDR3 runs 14 residues. CDR3 residues: CASSQDRSGYVTFF. CDR3 coding DNA: TGCGCCAGCAGCCAAGATCGTAGCGGGTATGTGACTTTCTTT.

The genes are TRBV28 and TRBJ1-5; TRBD1 might be the D (6 bases). This CDR3 is 13 amino acids long. The germline V and J ends were trimmed by 8 bases and 4 bases, with 12 bases remaining between them. Germline CDR1 MDHEN, CDR2 SYDVKM. The CDR3 nucleotides read TGTGCCAGCCGGGGGGCAGCGAATCAGCCCCAGCATTTT. Translated, it gives CASRGAANQPQHF.

J is TRBJ1-2 and V is TRBV6-6, with 9 bases aligning to TRBD1. Per germline, CDR1 MNHNY and CDR2 SVGAGI (reference sequence). V was clipped by 0 bases and J by 0 bases; unmatched bases: 5. The CDR3 is 17 residues long. Here the CDR3 DNA reads TGTGCCAGCAGTTACTCAGCGGGACAGGGCTCTAACTATGGCTACACCTTC. The encoded protein is CASSYSAGQGSNYGYTF.

This clonotype occurred many times. The V and J genes are TRBV7-2 and TRBJ2-3; TRBD2 agrees at 7 bases. Germline V gene sequence: CDR1 SGHTA, CDR2 FQGNSA. This CDR3 spans 15 amino acids. V lost 0 bases and J lost 6; bases outside the gene matches: 6. The CDR3 nucleotides read TGTGCCAGCAGCTTAGCGGGAGGGCCAGGGGATACGCAGTATTTT. Translated, it gives CASSLAGGPGDTQYF. Combining the CDR3 with reference TRBV7-2 and TRBJ2-3 gives the whole variable domain GAGVSQSPSNKVTEKGKDVELRCDPISGHTALYWYRQSLGQGLEFLIYFQGNSAPDKSGLPSDRFSAERTGGSVSTLTIQRTQQEDSAVYLCASSLAGGPGDTQYFGPGTRLTVL.

This clonotype was detected ten times or more. This rearrangement joins TRBV7-6 to TRBJ2-2; D is perhaps TRBD2 (5 bases). Germline loops: CDR1 SGHVS, CDR2 FNYEAQ. This CDR3 has 14 amino acids. Trimming took 1 base from V and 2 from J, leaving 5 bases between them. The DNA of the CDR3 is TGTGCCAGCAGCTTAGGGACTAACACCGGGGAGCTGTTTTTT. Translation gives CASSLGTNTGELFF.

Many counts were recorded for this clonotype. In DNA, the CDR3 is TGCAGTGCTAGTGTTCCCCGTATTGACAAAAACATTCAGTACTTC. Translation: CSASVPRIDKNIQYF. The chain links TRBV20-1 to TRBJ2-4; D not certain. Germline CDR1 reads DFQATT; CDR2 reads SNEGSKA (reference sequence). The V gene lost 3 bases and the J gene lost 3 bases, with 15 bases spanning the gap. The length of the CDR3 is 15 residues.

This clonotype was seen ten or more times. The chain recombines TRBV5-1 with TRBJ2-3, with D possibly being TRBD1 or TRBD2 (7 bases each). Looked up from germline, CDR1 is SGHRS and CDR2 is YFSETQ. CDR3 length: 12 amino acids. The V gene lost 7 bases and the J gene lost 7 bases, with 13 bases spanning the gap. In DNA, the CDR3 is TGCGCCAGCCAGCGGGACAGTTATACGCAGTATTTT. This sequence encodes CASQRDSYTQYF.

Many counts were recorded for this clonotype. The chain joins TRBV18 to TRBJ2-7; D not certain. There are 13 residues in the CDR3. The germline V and J ends were trimmed by 3 bases and 2 bases, with 8 bases remaining between them. From germline, CDR1 is KGHSH and CDR2 LQKENI. CDR3 coding DNA: TGTGCCAGCTCACCCAGGAATACCTACGAGCAGTACTTC. This gives the protein CASSPRNTYEQYF.

The rearrangement links TRBV7-9 to TRBJ1-2, with TRBD1 as a possible D gene (5 bases). The CDR3 spans 12 residues. Per the germline V gene, CDR1 is SEHNR and CDR2 is FQNEAQ (reference sequence). The V end was cut by 3 bases, the J end by 6 bases, with 8 bases between. CDR3 sequence (DNA): TGTGCCAGCAGCTTGACAGTCGATGGCTACACCTTC. It is translated as CASSLTVDGYTF.

This clonotype has a count of ten or more. The rearrangement uses TRBV6-6 and TRBJ1-5; D unclear. Trimming pared 0 bases from V and 5 bases from J, leaving 14 bases between. The CDR3 totals 16 residues. Germline V CDR1 and CDR2: MNHNY, SVGAGI (reference sequence). CDR3 protein: CASSYSRVEGDQPQHF. For the CDR3, the DNA is TGTGCCAGCAGTTACTCGAGGGTGGAGGGCGATCAGCCCCAGCATTTT.

This clonotype was observed many times. The chain couples TRBV7-9 to TRBJ2-1; 9 bases agree with TRBD2. Looked up from germline, CDR1 is SEHNR and CDR2 is FQNEAQ (reference sequence). This CDR3 is built from 13 residues. V lost 5 bases and J lost 7; bases outside the gene matches: 3. This CDR3 reads CASSRGLANEQFF. CDR3 coding DNA: TGTGCCAGCAGCCGGGGACTAGCTAATGAGCAGTTCTTC.